A selection of T cell receptor beta chains follows, all from one sample in a study of blood T cell repertoires in COVID-19. Only in-frame clones appear in the TCRdb table, and some are missing; sequencing was by immunoSEQ multiplex PCR. This sample yields approximately 170,000 clones, of which about 90% are seen a single time; roughly 4% belongs to the top ten. The sequencing input was peripheral blood. The source is a woman aged 70-85 years with acute or convalescent COVID-19. Each CDR3 is given with its conserved first and last residue. A D gene is named only where the DNA matches it firmly. Size is stated for part of the rows, as once, few or many counts, or as a class when the clone is expanded.

d_call | j_call | v_call | clone_size | cdr3_aa | cdr3_nt
TRBD2 | TRBJ2-1 | TRBV4-3 | - | CASSQDWRTGGNEQFF | TGCGCCAGCAGCCAAGACTGGAGGACGGGGGGCAATGAGCAGTTCTTC
TRBD1 | TRBJ2-3 | TRBV9 | - | CASSPTGGFLTDTQYF | TGTGCCAGCAGCCCGACAGGGGGCTTCTTGACAGATACGCAGTATTTT
- | TRBJ1-5 | TRBV6-6 | - | CASSYSGGGWNQPQHF | TGTGCCAGCAGTTACTCTGGGGGAGGGTGGAATCAGCCCCAGCATTTT
- | TRBJ2-1 | TRBV27 | few | CASSLYGSTDEQFF | TGTGCCAGCAGTTTATACGGGAGTACGGATGAGCAGTTCTTC
- | TRBJ2-7 | TRBV7-2 | - | CASSFSGRQGLYF | TGTGCCAGCAGCTTTAGTGGGAGGCAGGGCCTCTACTTC
TRBD1 | TRBJ1-2 | TRBV18 | - | CASSRGQGENYGYTF | TGTGCCAGCTCAAGAGGACAGGGCGAAAACTATGGCTACACCTTC
TRBD2 | TRBJ2-4 | TRBV29-1 | once | CSVGGLAGGPGKNIQYF | TGCAGCGTGGGGGGACTAGCGGGAGGGCCGGGCAAAAACATTCAGTACTTC
- | TRBJ1-2 | TRBV4-3 | - | CASSETNYGYTF | TGCGCCAGCAGTGAGACTAACTATGGCTACACCTTC
- | TRBJ1-5 | TRBV5-3 | - | CARSFLPFDSASLGNQPQHF | TGTGCCAGAAGCTTTTTACCCTTTGACAGCGCATCCTTGGGCAATCAGCCCCAGCATTTT
TRBD1 | TRBJ2-7 | TRBV5-5 | - | CASSSEGQGSGSPYEQYF | TGTGCCAGCAGCTCGGAGGGACAGGGGTCCGGATCACCTTACGAGCAGTACTTC
- | TRBJ2-3 | TRBV4-2 | - | CASSQDSPLDVADTQYF | TGTGCCAGCAGCCAAGATTCCCCACTCGATGTCGCAGATACGCAGTATTTT
TRBD1 | TRBJ2-3 | TRBV30 | - | CAWSRTGTDTQYF | TGTGCCTGGAGTCGGACAGGGACAGATACGCAGTATTTT
TRBD2 | TRBJ2-1 | TRBV7-6 | - | CASSFTPGLAGGPWQFF | TGTGCCAGCAGCTTCACCCCTGGACTAGCGGGAGGGCCCTGGCAGTTCTTC
TRBD2 | TRBJ2-7 | TRBV28 | - | CASREGEGLQEQYF | TGTGCCAGCCGGGAGGGGGAGGGCCTTCAGGAGCAGTACTTC
TRBD1 | TRBJ2-5 | TRBV7-2 | - | CASSLAGTGGPQETQYF | TGTGCCAGCAGCTTAGCTGGGACAGGGGGTCCCCAAGAGACCCAGTACTTC
TRBD1 | TRBJ2-7 | TRBV10-3 | - | CAIKGTVVSEQYF | TGTGCCATCAAGGGGACAGTCGTTAGCGAGCAGTACTTC
TRBD2 | TRBJ2-5 | TRBV5-1 | - | CASSFTFGGGQETQYF | TGCGCCAGCAGCTTCACCTTCGGCGGGGGGCAAGAGACCCAGTACTTC
TRBD1 | TRBJ2-6 | TRBV27 | - | CASNSGQGRSGANVLTF | TGTGCCAGCAACTCGGGACAGGGGCGATCTGGGGCCAACGTCCTGACTTTC
- | TRBJ1-2 | TRBV6-1 | - | CASSEMGRPDYGYTF | TGTGCCAGCAGTGAAATGGGGAGACCCGACTATGGCTACACCTTC
- | TRBJ1-6 | TRBV7-2 | few | CASSFFIDSPLHF | TGTGCCAGCAGCTTTTTCATTGATTCACCCCTCCACTTT
- | TRBJ2-6 | TRBV28 | - | CASSDPTGFGANVLTF | TGTGCCAGCAGCGACCCAACAGGGTTCGGGGCCAACGTCCTGACTTTC
- | TRBJ2-1 | TRBV3-1/TRBV3-2 | - | CASSQAVEQFF | TGTGCCAGCAGCCAGGCGGTAGAGCAGTTCTTC
TRBD1 | TRBJ2-3 | TRBV29-1 | - | CSVEEYTGVRTDTQYF | TGCAGCGTTGAAGAGTACACAGGGGTTCGGACAGATACGCAGTATTTT
- | TRBJ1-1 | TRBV7-2 | - | CASSLVPVNTEAFF | TGTGCCAGCAGCTTAGTACCAGTCAACACTGAAGCTTTCTTT
- | TRBJ1-1 | TRBV25-1 | - | CASSRLLPGTEAFF | TGTGCCAGCAGCCGGCTCCTTCCGGGCACTGAAGCTTTCTTT
TRBD1 | TRBJ2-1 | TRBV6-6 | - | CASSYSTDRGGEQFF | TGTGCCAGCAGTTACTCGACGGACAGGGGAGGTGAGCAGTTCTTC
- | TRBJ1-2 | TRBV5-4 | few | CASSLLGLYGYTF | TGTGCCAGCAGCTTACTGGGGCTCTATGGCTACACCTTC
- | TRBJ1-1 | TRBV4-2 | - | CASSPALGVSTEAFF | TGTGCCAGCAGCCCAGCCTTGGGAGTTAGTACTGAAGCTTTCTTT
- | TRBJ1-1 | TRBV5-8 | few | CASSLGQVSTEAFF | TGTGCCAGCAGCTTGGGACAGGTCAGCACTGAAGCTTTCTTT
- | TRBJ1-1 | TRBV5-6 | once | CASSTIQPSEAFF | TGTGCCAGCAGCACGATACAGCCTTCTGAAGCTTTCTTT
TRBD1 | TRBJ1-2 | TRBV2 | - | CASSEQGAHFNYGYTF | TGTGCCAGCAGTGAGCAGGGGGCGCATTTTAACTATGGCTACACCTTC
TRBD1 | TRBJ2-7 | TRBV4-1 | - | CASARGQGGSYEQYF | TGCGCCAGTGCCCGGGGACAGGGGGGTTCCTACGAGCAGTACTTC
TRBD1 | TRBJ2-5 | TRBV9 | - | CASSDARRGETQYF | TGTGCCAGCAGCGATGCTCGCAGGGGGGAGACCCAGTACTTC
- | TRBJ1-1 | TRBV7-8 | - | CASSPRRGGPENTEAFF | TGTGCCAGCAGCCCGCGCCGCGGGGGGCCCGAGAACACTGAAGCTTTCTTT
TRBD1 | TRBJ1-2 | TRBV5-5 | few | CASSWDHGTGTGVGYTF | TGTGCCAGCAGCTGGGACCACGGAACCGGGACAGGGGTCGGCTACACCTTC
- | TRBJ1-3 | TRBV5-1 | - | CASSLGQTGNTIYF | TGCGCCAGCAGCCTCGGACAGACTGGAAACACCATATATTTT
TRBD1 | TRBJ1-1 | TRBV4-3 | once | CASSQENRGAVKAFF | TGCGCCAGCAGCCAAGAGAACAGGGGCGCTGTAAAAGCTTTCTTT
- | TRBJ2-5 | TRBV5-1 | - | CASSGGGALVETQYF | TGCGCCAGCAGCGGAGGGGGCGCCTTGGTAGAGACCCAGTACTTC
TRBD1 | TRBJ1-5 | TRBV28 | - | CASRKDRGHQPQHF | TGTGCCAGCAGGAAAGACAGGGGGCACCAGCCCCAGCATTTT
- | TRBJ2-5 | TRBV24-1 | - | CATSERVGETQYF | TGTGCCACCAGTGAGAGGGTTGGAGAGACCCAGTACTTC
- | TRBJ2-7 | TRBV9 | - | CASSVGQSLYDYEQYF | TGTGCCAGCAGCGTAGGGCAGTCCTTATACGACTACGAGCAGTACTTC
- | TRBJ1-2 | TRBV4-3 | - | CASSQEAGYEYGYTF | TGCGCCAGCAGCCAAGAAGCGGGTTATGAGTATGGCTACACCTTC
TRBD1 | TRBJ1-1 | TRBV5-6 | - | CASSLGVTGDSAEAFF | TGTGCCAGCAGCTTGGGAGTGACAGGGGACTCGGCTGAAGCTTTCTTT
- | TRBJ1-3 | TRBV7-2 | - | CASSYDRNSGNTIYF | TGTGCCAGCAGCTACGACAGAAATTCTGGAAACACCATATATTTT
TRBD1 | TRBJ2-7 | TRBV7-2 | - | CASSLGQATYEQYF | TGTGCCAGCAGCTTGGGACAGGCGACCTACGAGCAGTACTTC
- | TRBJ2-1 | TRBV27 | - | CASSLSGGALGEQFF | TGTGCCAGCAGTTTATCTGGGGGCGCTTTAGGTGAGCAGTTCTTC
- | TRBJ1-6 | TRBV4-2 | few | CASSQGERVGSPLHF | TGTGCCAGCAGCCAAGGGGAGAGGGTCGGTTCACCCCTCCACTTT
- | TRBJ1-1 | TRBV2 | - | CASSEGGGRSTEAFF | TGTGCCAGCAGTGAAGGGGGGGGGCGAAGCACTGAAGCTTTCTTT
- | TRBJ2-1 | TRBV6-2/TRBV6-3 | - | CASSYSASSYNEQFF | TGTGCCAGCAGTTACTCAGCTAGCTCCTACAATGAGCAGTTCTTC
TRBD1 | TRBJ2-1 | TRBV27 | few | CASKFRGPHNEQFF | TGTGCCAGCAAGTTCAGGGGGCCGCACAATGAGCAGTTCTTC
- | TRBJ2-7 | TRBV6-2/TRBV6-3 | - | CASSYEGGIRREQYF | TGTGCCAGCAGTTATGAGGGCGGAATTCGACGCGAGCAGTACTTC
TRBD1 | TRBJ2-1 | TRBV5-1 | few | CASGELDRARDGNEQFF | TGCGCCAGCGGGGAATTGGACAGGGCCCGAGACGGCAATGAGCAGTTCTTC
- | TRBJ2-3 | TRBV2 | - | CASSDRVSTDTQYF | TGTGCCAGCAGTGACAGGGTCAGCACAGATACGCAGTATTTT